The subject of this entry is one T cell receptor (beta chain). The entry originates in a study of blood T cell repertoires in COVID-19. Profiled with immunoSEQ multiplex PCR; TCRdb holds only in-frame clones, not every one. Counted here are under 250,000 clones, 85% to 90% occurring once; the ten biggest clones make up 11%. The CDR3 is made up of 15 amino acids. Germline values: CDR1 MNHEY, CDR2 SVGAGI. With 4 bases removed from V and 0 bases from J, the gap between germline ends came to 10 bases. Sequencing used peripheral blood. The receptor was isolated from a man aged 45-65 years with COVID-19, enrolled during active disease. The V call is TRBV6-5, the J call TRBJ2-4; D is ambiguous. Here the CDR3 reads CASSSLLRAKNIQYF. The CDR3 coding sequence is TGTGCCAGCAGTTCCCTCTTGAGAGCCAAAAACATTCAGTACTTC.